These T cell receptor beta chains were read from a single sample in a study of blood T cells in healthy people across ages. Each CDR3 protein is one row after TCRdb ran MiXCR on the 5' RACE reads. The table has approximately 1,000,000 distinct CDR3 sequences, around 45% seen once; the top ten hold about 19%. The sequenced sample was blood. These receptors were taken from a woman aged 60 to 75 in good health. Each CDR3 is given with its conserved first and last residue. A D gene is named only where the DNA matches it firmly. Only part of the rows carry a size: once, few, many, or a class if the clone is expanded.

D	size	V	J	DNA	CDR3
.	.	TRBV20-1	TRBJ2-1	TGCAGTGCTAGAGCAGATTCCGAATGGAATGAGCAGTTCTTC	CSARADSEWNEQFF
TRBD2	once	TRBV7-8	TRBJ2-5	TGTGCCAGCAGCGCGGGACTAGCGGGAAAGACCCAGTACTTC	CASSAGLAGKTQYF
.	.	TRBV15	TRBJ2-5	TGTGCCACCAGCAGGGACTTCGGGGTCCAAGAGACCCAGTACTTC	CATSRDFGVQETQYF
.	.	TRBV4-1	TRBJ2-5	TGCGCCAGCAGCCAAGTATTGTCGGCTCGCGGGATTGATGAGCAGTACTTC	CASSQVLSARGIDEQYF
.	.	TRBV20-1	TRBJ2-1	TGCAGTGCTAGTAATAGCGGAGGGATTAATGAGCAGTTCTTC	CSASNSGGINEQFF
.	few	TRBV27	TRBJ1-6	TGTGCCAGCAGTATCCGGGAGCGGGGGAGTTCACCCCTCCACTTT	CASSIRERGSSPLHF
TRBD2	.	TRBV12-3/TRBV12-4	TRBJ2-1	TGTGCCAGCAGGTTTATTGGCGGGAGAGGCAATGAGCAGTTCTTC	CASRFIGGRGNEQFF
.	.	TRBV7-2	TRBJ2-1	TGCGCCAGCAGCAGCCAACTGGGGAACAATGAGCGGTTCTTC	CASSSQLGNNERFF
TRBD1	.	TRBV11-1	TRBJ2-1	TGTGCCAGCAGCGCCGTGGGGGACAGGGGGCTAATTGATCAGTTCTTC	CASSAVGDRGLIDQFF
TRBD2	.	TRBV12-3/TRBV12-4	TRBJ2-1	TGTGCCAGCAGTCTCGGGACTAGCGTCGGTTTGTCCAATGAGCAGTTCTTC	CASSLGTSVGLSNEQFF
TRBD2	.	TRBV14	TRBJ2-7	TGTGCCAGCAGCCAAGTACGGCTAGCGGTAAAGTACAATGAGCAGTACTTC	CASSQVRLAVKYNEQYF
.	few	TRBV9	TRBJ2-7	TGTGCCAGCAGCGTAGACTTTACGGGCTACGAGCAGTACTTC	CASSVDFTGYEQYF
.	few	TRBV12-3/TRBV12-4	TRBJ2-7	TGTGCCAGCACCTCAGGGTTCCCCTACGAGCAGTACTTC	CASTSGFPYEQYF
TRBD1	many	TRBV29-1	TRBJ2-7	TGCAGCGTGCTTGGACAGGGGGGATACGAGCAGTACTTC	CSVLGQGGYEQYF
TRBD1	few	TRBV28	TRBJ2-7	TGTGCCAGCAGTAGGACAGGGTACTCTCTCGAGCAGTACTTC	CASSRTGYSLEQYF
.	few	TRBV7-2	TRBJ2-1	TGTGCCAGCCAAGGGGGGGGAGTTTCCTACAATGAGCAGTTCTTC	CASQGGGVSYNEQFF
.	.	TRBV3-1	TRBJ2-7	TGTGCCAGCAGCCAAGATCAGGGACCGGTGGGCGAGCAGTACTTC	CASSQDQGPVGEQYF
TRBD1	.	TRBV7-8	TRBJ1-6	TGTGCCAGCAGCTCTCGGACAGGGGTACCATCACCCCCCCACTTT	CASSSRTGVPSPPHF
TRBD2	many	TRBV29-1	TRBJ2-3	TGCAGCGTTGAAGGAGGACTAGCGGGAGCGTCAGATACGCAGTATTTT	CSVEGGLAGASDTQYF
.	.	TRBV6-5	TRBJ2-1	TGTGCCACCAGACTACCGGGCGGATACAATGAGCAGTTCTTC	CATRLPGGYNEQFF
.	.	TRBV10-3	TRBJ2-1	TGTGCCATCAGTAGGGAGCCGGGGGATGAGCAGTTCTTC	CAISREPGDEQFF
TRBD2	.	TRBV20-1	TRBJ2-7	TGCAGTGCTCTTAGCGGGAGTGGTTACGAGCAGTACTTC	CSALSGSGYEQYF
.	few	TRBV20-1	TRBJ2-7	TGCAGTGCCCCCAGGTTCGACGAGCAGTACTTC	CSAPRFDEQYF
.	.	TRBV12-3/TRBV12-4	TRBJ1-2	TGTGCCAGCAGTATCACAGGGATGGGCTACACCTTC	CASSITGMGYTF
TRBD2	.	TRBV4-2	TRBJ2-2	TGTGCCAGCAGCCAAGAGGGTAGCGGGAGCTCAAGCGGGGAGCTGTTTTTT	CASSQEGSGSSSGELFF
.	.	TRBV2	TRBJ1-2	TGTGCCAGCAGGGGATGGACTGGCTACACCTTC	CASRGWTGYTF
TRBD1	.	TRBV5-1	TRBJ2-2	TGCGCCAGCAGCGGCGGGACAGGGGGTCTTATCGGGGAGCTGTTTTTT	CASSGGTGGLIGELFF
.	.	TRBV27	TRBJ2-7	TGTGCCAGCAGTTTCGGTGGGCAGGGACACTACGAGCGGTACTTC	CASSFGGQGHYERYF
TRBD2	many	TRBV29-1	TRBJ2-5	TGCAGCGTCAAAGCGGGAGAGGTTCAAGAGACCCAGTACTTC	CSVKAGEVQETQYF
TRBD2	.	TRBV20-1	TRBJ2-1	TGCAGTGCTAGAGGACGATCGGGTCCTAGCGGGGACGCTGGCCCCTATGAGCAGTTCTTC	CSARGRSGPSGDAGPYEQFF
TRBD2	.	TRBV29-1	TRBJ2-1	TGCAGCGTTGATCGGCTAGCGGGAGATGAGCAGTTCTTC	CSVDRLAGDEQFF
TRBD2	few	TRBV5-1	TRBJ2-5	TGCGCCAGTACTAGGACTAGCGGGATGAGACAAGAGACCCAGTACTTC	CASTRTSGMRQETQYF
.	.	TRBV28	TRBJ2-4	TGTGCCAGCAGTTTTGGGGGGAACATTCAGTACTTC	CASSFGGNIQYF
TRBD1	.	TRBV6-2/TRBV6-3	TRBJ2-1	TGTGCCACCCGAGGCAGGACAGGGGATAGGGCTGAGCAGTTCTTC	CATRGRTGDRAEQFF
.	.	TRBV9	TRBJ2-3	TGTGCCAGCAGCGTGTTTCCAGGGTCCCCTAGCACAGATACGCAGTATTTT	CASSVFPGSPSTDTQYF
TRBD2	.	TRBV9	TRBJ2-7	TGTGCCAGCAGCGTAGGGGGGACTAGCGGGAGGTCCTACGAGCAGTACTTC	CASSVGGTSGRSYEQYF
.	.	TRBV6-5	TRBJ2-7	TGCGCCAGCAGTTCCCGCGACGGAGGGGGGGGACTGGAGCAGTACTTC	CASSSRDGGGGLEQYF
TRBD2	once	TRBV3-1	TRBJ2-5	TGTGCCAGCAGCCAAGATCCGACTAGCGGCGAAGAGACCCAGTACTTC	CASSQDPTSGEETQYF
.	few	TRBV12-3/TRBV12-4	TRBJ1-6	TGTGCCAGCAGCCATCGGACGGCCGGTTCACCCCTCCACTTT	CASSHRTAGSPLHF
TRBD1	.	TRBV10-3	TRBJ1-2	TGTGCCATCACCACCGGACAGGGGTACGATGGCTACACCTTC	CAITTGQGYDGYTF
TRBD2	.	TRBV9	TRBJ2-7	TGTGCCAGCAGCATTAGCGGGAGAGGTCGGGACGAGCAGTACTTC	CASSISGRGRDEQYF
.	few	TRBV6-5	TRBJ2-3	TGTGCCAGCAGTTCCATGTCAGATACGCAGTATTTT	CASSSMSDTQYF
TRBD2	few	TRBV4-2	TRBJ2-3	TGTGCCAGCAGCCAAGACCCTGCGGGCGGGAGCGTGCGAGATACGCAGTATTTT	CASSQDPAGGSVRDTQYF
TRBD1	.	TRBV20-1	TRBJ2-2	TGCAGTGCTAGAAAAAGACAGGGGGCTAGAATGGACACCGGGGAGCTGTTTTTT	CSARKRQGARMDTGELFF
TRBD1	many	TRBV20-1	TRBJ2-7	TGCAGTGCTAGAGTCCCGGGACAGGGGGTGTACGAGCAGTACTTC	CSARVPGQGVYEQYF
.	once	TRBV28	TRBJ1-1	TGTGCCACGCGACGCCCTGGTACCGAAGCTTTCTTT	CATRRPGTEAFF
TRBD1	.	TRBV12-3/TRBV12-4	TRBJ1-2	TGTGCCAGCAGTGCCGACAGGGTCTATGGCTACACCTTC	CASSADRVYGYTF
.	.	TRBV20-1	TRBJ2-7	TGCAGTGCGCCCCCGGGGACCCCCTACAATGAGCAGTACTTC	CSAPPGTPYNEQYF
TRBD2	.	TRBV27	TRBJ2-1	TGTGCCAGCAGTTTAGGGACTAGGGGGTCCAATGAGCAGTTCTTC	CASSLGTRGSNEQFF
.	.	TRBV4-2	TRBJ2-1	TGTGCCAGCAGCCGAGAGGAGGAGGGCAATGAGCAGTTCTTC	CASSREEEGNEQFF